The 7 T cell receptor beta chains below were found in one sample sequenced in a study of CD4 T cells in relation to SARS-CoV-2 and coronaviruses. The protocol was immunoSEQ multiplex PCR, while the TCRdb copy is restricted to in-frame clones and leaves out a portion. The sample has about 56,000 clones, about 91% seen once. Sequencing was performed on naive CD4+ T cells from PBMCs. This sample's subset: naive CD4+ T cells isolated by negative enrichment. The receptors come from an adult with COVID-19.

The chain combines TRBV11-2 with TRBJ2-5; D not resolved. V lost 4 bases to trimming and J lost 1 base, with 10 bases between them. The CDR3 spans 14 residues. Germline lookup yields CDR1 SGHAT and CDR2 FQNNGV. CDR3 DNA: TGTGCCAGCAGCTCTGGCCGATCCCAAGAGACCCAGTACTTC. This encodes CASSSGRSQETQYF.

The gene calls are TRBV7-2 and TRBJ1-3; a possible D gene is TRBD1 (5 bases). Germline V CDR1 and CDR2: SGHTA, FQGNSA. The length of the CDR3 is 14 residues. V lost 5 bases to trimming and J lost 4 bases, with 12 bases between them. The CDR3 DNA follows: TGTGCCAGCAGCCCACGCTCAGGGGGAAACACCATATATTTT. This sequence encodes CASSPRSGGNTIYF.

CDR3 loop: CASLGGPGQPQHF. The CDR3 DNA follows: TGTGCCAGCCTGGGGGGGCCAGGTCAGCCCCAGCATTTT. V gene TRBV28 combines with J gene TRBJ1-5; D is possibly TRBD1 (6 bases). In germline, CDR1 is MDHEN, CDR2 SYDVKM. This CDR3 contains 13 residues. The V end lost 8 bases, the J end lost 6 bases, and 14 bases lay between the germline ends.

The rearrangement uses TRBV5-1 and TRBJ2-1; TRBD1 matches 8 bases. J was trimmed by 2 bases and V by 7 bases; bases with no gene match: 5. Germline CDR1 reads SGHRS; CDR2 reads YFSETQ. The CDR3 covers 14 residues. The CDR3 nucleotides are TGCGCCAGCGGGACAGGTGATACCTACAATGAGCAGTTCTTC. Translated: CASGTGDTYNEQFF.

This chain connects TRBV6-2 or TRBV6-3 to TRBJ1-2; D remains unclear. V lost 3 bases and J 7 bases, leaving 21 bases between the germline ends. CDR3 length equals 16 residues. Germline CDR1 MNHEY, CDR2 SVGEGT. CDR3 sequence: CASSYPLLLGNLGYTF. CDR3 coding DNA: TGTGCCAGCAGTTATCCCCTCTTACTAGGGAACCTTGGCTACACCTTC.

The genes are TRBV10-1 and TRBJ2-3, with TRBD2 matching 14 bases. Looked up from germline, CDR1 is WNHNN and CDR2 is SYGVQD (reference sequence). V lost 6 bases to trimming and J lost 10 bases; unmatched junction nucleotides: 6. The CDR3 spans 14 residues. The CDR3 nucleotides read TGCGCCAGCAGCGCCGGGACTAGCGGGAGTTCGCAGTATTTT. Its translation is CASSAGTSGSSQYF.

This chain connects TRBV7-9 to TRBJ2-7; 8 bases are shared with TRBD1. Germline assignment: CDR1 SEHNR and CDR2 FQNEAQ (reference sequence). This CDR3 is 14 amino acids long. The V segment lost 3 bases and the J segment 5 bases; nucleotides outside the gene matches: 6. The CDR3 loop reads CASSFSRGRDEQYF. The CDR3 nucleotides read TGTGCCAGCAGCTTTAGCAGGGGGCGCGACGAGCAGTACTTC.